This T cell receptor (beta chain) was captured in a study of blood T cell repertoires in COVID-19. In its sample, this clone was seen once. Original handling: Reference gene primer amplification yielded estimated nucleated cell counts. Assay: immunoSEQ multiplex PCR; the TCRdb copy retains only in-frame clones and omits some. V and J calls and clone size are copied from that table; D and trimming were computed from the DNA. The profile shows about 250,000 clones, approximately 85% of them singletons. The germline V gene encodes CDR1 LNHDA and CDR2 SQIVND (reference sequence). J was trimmed by 6 bases and V by 5 bases; bases with no gene match: 10. The CDR3 has 14 residues.

This receptor was identified in a woman aged 50 to 60 who had been exposed to COVID-19. The genes are TRBV19 and TRBJ2-7; 7 bases are shared with TRBD1. Sequenced material: PBMCs or T cells enriched from blood (not recorded which). The CDR3 DNA reads as TGTGCCAGTAGTTCCGGGACAGTTCCTGGCGAGCAGTACTTC. Protein: CASSSGTVPGEQYF.